Below, 16 T cell receptor beta chains from the same sample are listed, as sequenced in a study of CD8+ T cells in alopecia areata. The sequencing template was cDNA reverse transcribed from extracted RNA. The table came from immunoSEQ multiplex PCR; TCRdb's copy has only in-frame clones and leaves some out. Counted here are roughly 200,000 clones, 45% to 65% occurring once; the ten biggest clones make up over 3%. Specified treatment: oral pan-JAK inhibitor, 5-10 mg twice daily. The starting material was CD4+ T cells sorted from blood, obtained at week 4, from a patient treated with tofacitinib. The receptors derive from a human donor with alopecia areata.

The chain joins TRBV7-3 to TRBJ2-5, with D possibly being TRBD1 (5 bases). Germline CDR1 and CDR2: SGHTA and FQGTGA. Trimming took off 0 bases at V and 9 bases at J, with 11 bases between the two ends. The CDR3 is 13 residues long. CDR3 protein: CASSLTRQGAQYF. Here the CDR3 DNA reads TGTGCCAGCAGCTTAACCAGGCAGGGCGCCCAGTACTTC. Full variable domain (missing parts from reference TRBV7-3 and TRBJ2-5): GAGVSQTPSNKVTEKGKYVELRCDPISGHTALYWYRQSLGQGPEFLIYFQGTGAADDSGLPNDRFFAVRPEGSVSTLKIQRTERGDSAVYLCASSLTRQGAQYFGPGTRLLVL.

The chain carries TRBV5-1 and TRBJ2-2; TRBD2 might be the D (5 bases). Germline assignment: CDR1 SGHRS and CDR2 YFSETQ. CDR3 length: 15 amino acids. V lost 0 bases to trimming and J lost 4 bases, with 10 bases between them. The CDR3 bases are TGCGCCAGCAGCTTGGGGTCGGCGGGCACCGGGGAGCTGTTTTTT. Translation: CASSLGSAGTGELFF.

The chain uses TRBV28 and TRBJ2-3; TRBD1 aligns across 9 bases. The CDR3 contains 16 residues. Germline CDR1 MDHEN, CDR2 SYDVKM. With 6 bases clipped from V and 1 base from J, the junction kept 8 bases outside the gene matches. The CDR3 nucleotides read TGTGCCAGCAGGTCTACAGGGGGCTTTGGCACAGATACGCAGTATTTT. It specifies CASRSTGGFGTDTQYF.

The chain is built from TRBV7-9 and TRBJ2-3; unclear D gene. Germline V gives CDR1 SEHNR, CDR2 FQNEAQ (reference sequence). The length of the CDR3 is 14 residues. The germline V and J ends were trimmed by 6 bases and 2 bases, with 12 bases remaining between them. The CDR3 is CASRTLRATDTQYF. In nucleotides, the CDR3 is TGTGCCAGCAGGACCCTCCGCGCCACAGATACGCAGTATTTT.

This chain joins TRBV11-2 and TRBJ2-2; no reliable D call. CDR1 and CDR2 (germline): SGHAT, FQNNGV. Trimming pared 3 bases from V and 7 bases from J, leaving 12 bases between. CDR3 size: 14 residues. CDR3 nucleotides: TGTGCCAGCAGCTTTGCGCGTCAGGTCGGGGAGCTGTTTTTT. It specifies CASSFARQVGELFF.

This clone appeared once. The gene calls are TRBV11-2 and TRBJ2-1, with 13 bases identical to TRBD2. J gave up 9 bases and V 4 bases, and 6 bases lay outside the gene matches. CDR3 size: 15 residues. Per the germline V gene, CDR1 is SGHAT and CDR2 is FQNNGV. This CDR3 is CASSSTSGGAVEQFF. DNA for the CDR3: TGTGCCAGCAGCTCTACTAGCGGGGGGGCCGTTGAGCAGTTCTTC. The variable domain in full, completed from reference TRBV11-2 and TRBJ2-1, reads EAGVAQSPRYKIIEKRQSVAFWCNPISGHATLYWYQQILGQGPKLLIQFQNNGVVDDSQLPKDRFSAERLKGVDSTLKIQPAKLEDSAVYLCASSSTSGGAVEQFFGPGTRLTVL.

This clone is a singleton in its sample. This rearrangement joins TRBV2 to TRBJ2-2; maybe TRBD1 (6 bases). Per germline, CDR1 SNHLY and CDR2 FYNNEI. V was shortened by 4 bases and J by 5 bases, with 11 bases between the two germline ends. CDR3 size: 14 residues. The CDR3 DNA is TGTGCCAGCAGTGTGGTTACAGGGACCGGGGAGCTGTTTTTT. This encodes CASSVVTGTGELFF.

This sequence joins TRBV2 and TRBJ2-3, with D possibly being TRBD1 (7 bases). The CDR3 contains 16 residues. CDR1 is SNHLY and CDR2 is FYNNEI in the germline V gene. V lost 6 bases and J 0 bases, leaving 16 bases between the germline ends. CDR3 in DNA: TGTGCCAGCAGCGTCGGCGGGACAGTTAGCACAGATACGCAGTATTTT. This translates into CASSVGGTVSTDTQYF.

This chain links TRBV18 with TRBJ2-7; D is unclear. Germline values: CDR1 KGHSH, CDR2 LQKENI. V was pared by 0 bases and J by 6 bases, with 9 bases between. CDR3 size: 13 residues. The CDR3 nucleotides read TGTGCCAGCTCACCACCCTCTCTTTTCGAGCAGTACTTC. Amino acid sequence: CASSPPSLFEQYF. The full variable domain, in which reference TRBV18 and TRBJ2-7 provide the parts outside the CDR3, is NAGVMQNPRHLVRRRGQEARLRCSPMKGHSHVYWYRQLPEEGLKFMVYLQKENIIDESGMPKERFSAEFPKEGPSILRIQQVVRGDSAAYFCASSPPSLFEQYFGPGTRLTVT.

The chain couples TRBV30 to TRBJ2-6; D is ambiguous. The CDR3 is 14 residues long. The V gene lost 3 bases and the J gene lost 4 bases, with 10 bases spanning the gap. Germline CDR1 GTSNPN, CDR2 SVGIG (reference sequence). CDR3 DNA sequence: TGTGCCTGGAGAGAACCGAGCGGGGCCAACGTCCTGACTTTC. The encoded protein is CAWREPSGANVLTF. Using reference TRBV30 and TRBJ2-6 for the parts outside the CDR3, the full variable domain is SQTIHQWPATLVQPVGSPLSLECTVEGTSNPNLYWYRQAAGRGLQLLFYSVGIGQISSEVPQNLSASRPQDRQFILSSKKLLLSDSGFYLCAWREPSGANVLTFGAGSRLTVL.

This clone appeared once. The V gene is TRBV28, the J gene TRBJ1-2, with D possibly matching TRBD1 (5 bases). Germline assignment: CDR1 MDHEN and CDR2 SYDVKM. The CDR3 runs 16 residues. Trimming took 8 bases from V and 14 from J, leaving 33 bases between them. The CDR3 spells CASEDATGGVFPFRTF. CDR3 nucleotide sequence: TGTGCCAGCGAGGATGCCACAGGCGGCGTGTTTCCTTTTCGGACCTTC.

This clone was seen a handful of times. The chain joins TRBV29-1 to TRBJ1-5, with D tentatively TRBD1 (6 bases). The CDR3 sequence is 14 residues long. V gave up 3 bases and J gave up 2 bases, with 11 bases separating them. Germline CDR1 and CDR2: SQVTM and ANQGSEA. The CDR3, as DNA: TGCAGCGTTGAGGAACAGGGAGGCAATCAGCCCCAGCATTTT. Translating gives CSVEEQGGNQPQHF.

This clone showed up just a few times. The genes are TRBV14 and TRBJ1-2, with D perhaps TRBD1 (6 bases). The V end was cut by 6 bases, the J end by 4 bases, with 15 bases between. The CDR3 is 14 residues long. Germline CDR1 SGHDN, CDR2 FVKESK. The chain's CDR3 is CASSLGRGPYGYTF. The DNA for the CDR3 is TGTGCCAGCAGTCTAGGGCGGGGGCCCTATGGCTACACCTTC.

CDR3 residues: CASSPGTGGGNTIYF. In nucleotides, the CDR3 is TGCGCCAGCAGCCCAGGGACAGGAGGAGGAAACACCATATATTTT. The chain carries TRBV5-1 and TRBJ1-3; 8 positions agree with TRBD1. The CDR3 is made up of 15 amino acids. Germline trimming cut 4 bases from V and 4 bases from J; bases unmatched to any gene: 7. Germline CDR1 SGHRS, CDR2 YFSETQ.

This clone occurred a few times. The chain employs TRBV4-1 and TRBJ1-2, with D perhaps TRBD1 (5 bases). Looked up from germline, CDR1 is MGHRA and CDR2 is YSYEKL. The V end was cut by 4 bases, the J end by 1 base, with 10 bases between. There are 14 residues in the CDR3. The DNA for the CDR3 is TGCGCCAGCAGCCCGGACAACTTTAACTATGGCTACACCTTC. Protein product: CASSPDNFNYGYTF.

The chain recombines TRBV29-1 with TRBJ2-7; TRBD1 matches 9 bases. Germline V lookup: CDR1 SQVTM, CDR2 ANQGSEA. CDR3 length equals 14 residues. Trimming cost V 7 bases and J 4 bases; bases outside gene matches: 11. CDR3 region: CSARDRERGYEQYF. The CDR3 DNA sequence: TGCAGCGCGCGGGACAGGGAAAGGGGTTACGAGCAGTACTTC.